This T cell receptor (beta chain) was obtained from a study of T cell responses to AZD1222 COVID-19 vaccine. Study observations and caveats: Spike-specific TCR breadth and depth were elevated following two AZD1222 doses. CD4 TCRs linked to vaccination spanned spike, dominating at 160-218 and 743-854. Donors skewed white British and female; clonal diversity was possibly underestimated.

It was second doses at about 4 or about 12 weeks that were pooled. The germline V and J ends were trimmed by 1 base and 0 bases, with 1 base remaining between them. Germline assignment: CDR1 LNHDA and CDR2 SQIVND (reference sequence). The CDR3 is made up of 13 amino acids. Concerning this clone itself: Antigen unknown.

Measured with immunoSEQ multiplex PCR; TCRdb has only the in-frame clones, and not every one. The table records roughly 270,000 clones, 90% to 95% of them present only once. The V gene is TRBV19, the J gene TRBJ2-1; D remains ambiguous. The clonotype was recovered from an adult who received the AZD1222 COVID-19 vaccine. The sequences come from peripheral blood, collected 28 days after the second AZD1222 dose. The CDR3 DNA is TGTGCCAGTAGTATAGCCTCCTACAATGAGCAGTTCTTC. It codes for CASSIASYNEQFF.